The T cell receptor beta chain under discussion was sequenced for a study of T-cell memory formation after mild COVID-19. Overall study results and limits: Clones that shrank (day 15 to 85) were balanced CD4/CD8, whereas later expanders leaned CD4+. Contracting CD4+ clones sat mainly in CM and EM; CD8+ in EMRA.

Constant-segment primers served in 5'RACE that generated TCR alpha and TCR beta cDNA libraries bearing sample barcodes and UMIs. Via MiXCR, TCRdb re-called the 5' RACE reads, giving one row per CDR3 protein. This table has 29,000 or so distinct CDR3 sequences, about 16% appearing once. Trimming removed 2 bases from V and 0 bases from J, with 11 bases in between. In germline, CDR1 is KGHSH, CDR2 LQKENI. The length of the CDR3 is 16 residues. The table lists this clonotype with a few counts. Its antigen is still unknown. The gene calls are TRBV18 and TRBJ1-3, with a weak D call TRBD1 (6 bases). The TCR sequence derives from an adult who had mild COVID-19 (a few samples of this study predate the infection). Cell type and time point are not known. The sample was PBMCs or a T cell subset sorted from them (not recorded which). CDR3 nucleotides: TGTGCCAGCTCACCAACAGGGACTTACTCTGGAAACACCATATATTTT. It is translated as CASSPTGTYSGNTIYF.